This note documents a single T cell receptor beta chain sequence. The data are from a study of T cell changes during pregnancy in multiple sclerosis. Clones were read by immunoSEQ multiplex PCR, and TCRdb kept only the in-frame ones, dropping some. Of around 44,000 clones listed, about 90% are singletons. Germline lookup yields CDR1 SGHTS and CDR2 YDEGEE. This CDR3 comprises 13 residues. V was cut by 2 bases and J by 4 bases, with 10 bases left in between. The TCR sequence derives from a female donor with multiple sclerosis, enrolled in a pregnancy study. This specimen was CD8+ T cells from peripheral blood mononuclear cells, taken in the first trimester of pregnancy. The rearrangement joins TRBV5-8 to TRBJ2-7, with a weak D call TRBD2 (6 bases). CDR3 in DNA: TGTGCCAGCAGCTTACACCGGGGGTACGAGCAGTACTTC. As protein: CASSLHRGYEQYF.